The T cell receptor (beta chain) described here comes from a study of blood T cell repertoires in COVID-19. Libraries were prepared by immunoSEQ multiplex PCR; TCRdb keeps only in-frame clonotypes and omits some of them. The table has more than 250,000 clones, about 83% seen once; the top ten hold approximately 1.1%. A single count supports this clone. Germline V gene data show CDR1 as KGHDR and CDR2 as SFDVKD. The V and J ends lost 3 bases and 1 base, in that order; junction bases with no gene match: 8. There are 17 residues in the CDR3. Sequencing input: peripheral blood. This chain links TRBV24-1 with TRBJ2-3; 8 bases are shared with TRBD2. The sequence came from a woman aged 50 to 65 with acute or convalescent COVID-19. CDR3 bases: TGTGCCACCAGTGATCCCGGGGGGGCCGAGGGCACAGATACGCAGTATTTT. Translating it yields CATSDPGGAEGTDTQYF.